The sequence of this T cell receptor (beta chain) was determined in a study of OX40 agonist ivuxolimab in advanced cancers. Only in-frame clones appear in the TCRdb table, and some are missing; sequencing was by immunoSEQ multiplex PCR. The sample records approximately 20,000 clones, about four fifths being singletons. The CDR3 runs 17 residues. Germline CDR1 reads MDHEN; CDR2 reads SYDVKM. Trimming took off 7 bases at V and 1 base at J, with 23 bases between the two ends. The genes are TRBV28 and TRBJ2-7; no definite D call. The sequence came from an adult with an advanced solid tumor such as melanoma, head and neck, liver or kidney cancer. The sequenced sample was CD4+ or CD8+ T cells sorted from blood, obtained in a trial of the OX40 agonist ivuxolimab. The CDR3 spells CASTKAPGLHFSYEQYF. The CDR3 DNA reads as TGTGCCAGCACCAAGGCCCCCGGCCTTCATTTTTCCTACGAGCAGTACTTC.